This record covers a single T cell receptor beta chain. This clone has more than one count but fewer than ten. Its antigen specificity is not known. No quality values exist for individual bases; no much larger clone is one base distant. The sample comes from a study of T cells in localized non-small cell lung cancer (dated by TCRdb to 2018 to 2020). In the study overall: The study examined T cell repertoires in 236 patients with early-stage NSCLC and compared tumors with uninvolved tumor-adjacent lungs. A mean age of around 69 years was recorded for the NSCLC patients, of whom under 150 were male and 107 were female. The cohort consisted of 200 to 250 treatment-naive NSCLC patients whose localized lung tumors had been resected. What the research found in general, with its limitations: Longer overall survival was associated with higher T cell density in blood, whereas shorter survival was associated with higher clonality in adjacent lung. Because the study design was exploratory, TCR variables were selected using unadjusted p-values without false-discovery rate correction. Of the top 100 tumor clones, a median of 57 were detected in paired uninvolved adjacent lung; some 28 were also among that lung's top 100. Uninvolved tumor-adjacent lung showed the highest T cell clonality, higher than tumor, which suggests more focused antigenic responses in the uninvolved tumor-adjacent lung. Multi-region tumor sequencing was not performed, so intratumor heterogeneity could not be excluded.

For CDR1 and CDR2, the germline V gene (reference sequence) lists LNHDA and SQIVND. Counted from cysteine to phenylalanine, this CDR3 has 14 amino acids. Only the CDR3 part of the read is kept: 42 bases, read in frame from the first base. Deletion took 6 bases off V and 0 bases off J, with a span of 11 bases between the germline ends. At diagnosis, peripheral blood, uninvolved tumor-adjacent lung and tumor were collected and stored as a combination of fresh-frozen and FFPE material. The immunoSEQ Assay was used to sequence TCR beta CDR3 regions from DNA. The source study handled its data this way. To compute T cell density, TCR beta template counts were normalized to usable DNA, which was estimated by amplifying housekeeping genes. Richness was estimated with the preseqR package, extrapolating to 400,000 templates for PBMC samples and 120,000 templates for tissue samples. Clonality was defined by subtracting Pielou's evenness from one. To identify tissue-enriched TCRs, differential abundance testing was run on productive amino-acid clonotypes with a minimum total count of 5 and an alpha of 0.1. The Jaccard Index and the Morisita Overlap Index were used to measure how much the repertoires overlapped between compartments. GLIPH grouped TCR beta CDR3s together with public tetramer-defined viral CDR3s, and a viral motif had to include at least three viral sequences and show V-gene enrichment. This immuneACCESS table, as held by TCRdb, lists in-frame sequences with V and J called but not all clones. Of the missing ones, under half trace to an unresolved V gene in checked studies; the others have no known cause. V and J calls and clone size follow that table, whereas D and trimming were derived from the DNA. This sample comprises 2,000 or so clones, roughly 20% of them detected only once. The ten top clones hold 20% to 25% of the sample.

The rearrangement joined TRBV19 to TRBJ1-1, and perhaps TRBD1 as D gene, on 6 matching bases. This sequence was found in a man aged 40 to 75 with stage I lung adenocarcinoma. Material: lung tumor tissue, obtained before any cancer treatment. Here the CDR3 is given as CASRGDRLNTEAFF. The base sequence is TGTGCCAGTAGGGGAGACAGGTTGAACACTGAAGCTTTCTTT.